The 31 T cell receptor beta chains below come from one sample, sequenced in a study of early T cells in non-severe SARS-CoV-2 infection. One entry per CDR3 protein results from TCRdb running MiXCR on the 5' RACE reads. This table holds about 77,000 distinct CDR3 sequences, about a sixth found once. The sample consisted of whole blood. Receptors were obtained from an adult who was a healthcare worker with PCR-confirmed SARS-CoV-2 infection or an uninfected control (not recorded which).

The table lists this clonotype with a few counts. The CDR3 is CASSLGRGGTEAFF. The CDR3 DNA sequence: TGTGCCAGCAGTTTAGGCAGGGGGGGAACTGAAGCTTTCTTT. The V call is TRBV27, the J call TRBJ1-1; 7 bases agree with TRBD1. Per the germline V gene, CDR1 is MNHEY and CDR2 is SMNVEV (reference sequence). The CDR3 has 14 residues. Unmatched junction bases numbered 5, after V lost 2 bases and J lost 5 bases.

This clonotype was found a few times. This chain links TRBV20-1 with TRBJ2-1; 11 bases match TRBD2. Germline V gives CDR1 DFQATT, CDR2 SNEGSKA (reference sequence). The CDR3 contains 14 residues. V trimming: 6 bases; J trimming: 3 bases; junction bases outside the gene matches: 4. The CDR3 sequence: CSASGLAVYNEQFF. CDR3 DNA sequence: TGCAGTGCCTCGGGACTAGCGGTCTACAATGAGCAGTTCTTC.

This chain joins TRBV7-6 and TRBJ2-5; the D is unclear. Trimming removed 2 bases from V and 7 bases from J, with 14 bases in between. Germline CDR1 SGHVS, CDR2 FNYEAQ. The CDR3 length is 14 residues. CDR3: CASSLLTAQSTQYF. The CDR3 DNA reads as TGTGCCAGCAGCTTACTCACAGCCCAGTCGACCCAGTACTTC.

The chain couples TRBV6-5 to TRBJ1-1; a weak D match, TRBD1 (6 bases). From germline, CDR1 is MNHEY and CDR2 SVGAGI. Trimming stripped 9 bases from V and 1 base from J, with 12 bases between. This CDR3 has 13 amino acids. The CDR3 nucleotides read TGTGCCAGTAGCACAGGGCCGAACACTGAAGCTTTCTTT. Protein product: CASSTGPNTEAFF.

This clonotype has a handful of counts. DNA of the CDR3: TGTGCCAGCAGCCCTCGACTAGCGGGGGCCGGGGAGCAGTTCTTC. Its protein is CASSPRLAGAGEQFF. The rearrangement links TRBV11-2 to TRBJ2-1; 12 bases are shared with TRBD2. In germline, CDR1 is SGHAT, CDR2 FQNNGV. J lost 10 bases, V lost 5 bases, and 9 bases had no gene match. The CDR3 covers 15 residues.

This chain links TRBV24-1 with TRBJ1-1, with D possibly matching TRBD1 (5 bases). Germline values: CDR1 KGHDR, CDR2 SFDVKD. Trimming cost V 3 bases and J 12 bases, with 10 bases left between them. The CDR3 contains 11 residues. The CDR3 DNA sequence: TGTGCCACCAGTGATGGCAGGGACCCTTTCTTT. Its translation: CATSDGRDPFF.

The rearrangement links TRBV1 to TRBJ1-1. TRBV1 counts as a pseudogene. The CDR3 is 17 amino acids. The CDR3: CTSSQGYRQGGYTEAFF. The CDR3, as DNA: TGCACCAGCAGCCAAGGTTATCGGCAGGGAGGGTACACTGAAGCTTTCTTT.

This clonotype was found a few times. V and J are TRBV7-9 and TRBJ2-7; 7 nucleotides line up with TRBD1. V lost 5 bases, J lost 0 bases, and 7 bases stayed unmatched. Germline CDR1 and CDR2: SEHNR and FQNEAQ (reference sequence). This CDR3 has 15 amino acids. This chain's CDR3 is CASSPSGTASYEQYF. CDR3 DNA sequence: TGTGCCAGCAGCCCCTCCGGGACAGCCTCCTACGAGCAGTACTTC.

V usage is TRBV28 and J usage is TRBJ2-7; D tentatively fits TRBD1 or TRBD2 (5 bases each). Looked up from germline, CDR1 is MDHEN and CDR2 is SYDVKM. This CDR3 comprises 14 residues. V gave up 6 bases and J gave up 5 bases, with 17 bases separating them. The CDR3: CASSNTGARDEQYF. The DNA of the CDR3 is TGTGCCAGCAGCAATACCGGGGCCCGAGACGAGCAGTACTTC.

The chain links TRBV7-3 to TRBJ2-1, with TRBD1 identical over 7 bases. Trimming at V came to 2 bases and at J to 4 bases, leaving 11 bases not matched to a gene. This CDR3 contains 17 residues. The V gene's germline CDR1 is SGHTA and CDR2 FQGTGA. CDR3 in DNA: TGTGCCAGCAGCTTATCGCCGTCCGGGACAGTATACAATGAGCAGTTCTTC. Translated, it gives CASSLSPSGTVYNEQFF.

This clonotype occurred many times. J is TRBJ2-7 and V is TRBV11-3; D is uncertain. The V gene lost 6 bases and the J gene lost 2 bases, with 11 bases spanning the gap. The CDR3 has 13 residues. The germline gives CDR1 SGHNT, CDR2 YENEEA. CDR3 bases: TGTGCCAGCAGTCCACCCTCAGCCTACGAGCAGTACTTC. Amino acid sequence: CASSPPSAYEQYF.

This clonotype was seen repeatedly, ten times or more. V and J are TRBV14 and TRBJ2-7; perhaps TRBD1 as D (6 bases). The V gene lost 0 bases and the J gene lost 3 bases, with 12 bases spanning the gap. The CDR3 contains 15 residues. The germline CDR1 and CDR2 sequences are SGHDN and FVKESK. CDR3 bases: TGTGCCAGCAGCCAAGAGGAGCGGACAGTCTACGAGCAGTACTTC. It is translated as CASSQEERTVYEQYF.

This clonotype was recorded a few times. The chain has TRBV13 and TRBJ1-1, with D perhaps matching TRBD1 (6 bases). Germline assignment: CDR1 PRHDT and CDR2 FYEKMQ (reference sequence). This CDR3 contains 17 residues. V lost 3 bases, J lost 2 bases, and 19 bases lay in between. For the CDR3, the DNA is TGTGCCAGCAGCTTTTTTATATCTCAGGGGTCTAACACTGAAGCTTTCTTT. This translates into CASSFFISQGSNTEAFF.

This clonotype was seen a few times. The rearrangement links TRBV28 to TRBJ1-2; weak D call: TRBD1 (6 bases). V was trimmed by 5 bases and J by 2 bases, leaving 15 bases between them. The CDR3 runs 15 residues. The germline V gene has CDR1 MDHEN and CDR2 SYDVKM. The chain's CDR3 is CASSPRDTLNYGYTF. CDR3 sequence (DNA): TGTGCCAGCAGTCCCCGGGACACCCTAAACTATGGCTACACCTTC.

The DNA for the CDR3 is TGTGCCTGGAGCGGCGAGGCAGGCTCCATGAGCAATCAGCCCCAGCATTTT. It codes for CAWSGEAGSMSNQPQHF. The chain carries TRBV30 and TRBJ1-5; D is unclear. V was pared by 3 bases and J by 1 base, with 19 bases between. This CDR3 has 17 amino acids. In germline, CDR1 is GTSNPN, CDR2 SVGIG (reference sequence).

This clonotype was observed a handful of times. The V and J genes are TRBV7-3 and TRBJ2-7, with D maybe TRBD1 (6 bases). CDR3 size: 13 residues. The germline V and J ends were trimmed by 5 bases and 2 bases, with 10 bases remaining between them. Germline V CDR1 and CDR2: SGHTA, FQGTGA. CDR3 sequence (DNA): TGTGCCAGCAGCCTAGGACAGCCCTACGAGCAGTACTTC. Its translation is CASSLGQPYEQYF.

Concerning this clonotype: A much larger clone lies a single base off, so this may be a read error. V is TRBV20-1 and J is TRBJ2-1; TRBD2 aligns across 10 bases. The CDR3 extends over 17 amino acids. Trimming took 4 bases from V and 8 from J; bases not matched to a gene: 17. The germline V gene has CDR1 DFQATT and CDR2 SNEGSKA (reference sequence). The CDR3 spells CSAKDPSASGSADEQFF. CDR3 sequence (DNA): TGCAGTGCTAAAGATCCCTCGGCTAGCGGGAGCGCCGATGAGCAGTTCTTC.

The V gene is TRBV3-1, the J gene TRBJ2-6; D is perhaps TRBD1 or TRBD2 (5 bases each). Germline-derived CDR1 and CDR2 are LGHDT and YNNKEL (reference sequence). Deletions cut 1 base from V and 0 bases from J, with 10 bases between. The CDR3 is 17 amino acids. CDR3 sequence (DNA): TGTGCCAGCAGCCAAGCTGGGGGTCACTCTGGGGCCAACGTCCTGACTTTC. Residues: CASSQAGGHSGANVLTF. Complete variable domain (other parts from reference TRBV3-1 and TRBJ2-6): DTAVSQTPKYLVTQMGNDKSIKCEQNLGHDTMYWYKQDSKKFLKIMFSYNNKELIINETVPNRFSPKSPDKAHLNLHINSLELGDSAVYFCASSQAGGHSGANVLTFGAGSRLTVL.

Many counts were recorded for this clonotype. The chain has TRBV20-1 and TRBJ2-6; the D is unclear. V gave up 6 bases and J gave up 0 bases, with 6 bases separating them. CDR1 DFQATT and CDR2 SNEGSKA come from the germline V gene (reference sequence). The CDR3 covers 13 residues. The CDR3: CSAVPSGANVLTF. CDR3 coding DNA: TGCAGTGCCGTCCCCTCTGGGGCCAACGTCCTGACTTTC.

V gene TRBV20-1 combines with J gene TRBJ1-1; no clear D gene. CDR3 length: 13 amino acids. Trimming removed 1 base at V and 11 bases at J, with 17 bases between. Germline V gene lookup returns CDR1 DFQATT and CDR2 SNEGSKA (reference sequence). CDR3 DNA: TGCAGTGCTAGAGGCCAGACCCCCCTGGGGGCTTTCTTT. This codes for CSARGQTPLGAFF.

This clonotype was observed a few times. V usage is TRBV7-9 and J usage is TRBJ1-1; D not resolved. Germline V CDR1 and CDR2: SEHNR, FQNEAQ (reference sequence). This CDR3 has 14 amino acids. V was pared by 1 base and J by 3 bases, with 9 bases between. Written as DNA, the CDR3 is TGTGCCAGCAGCTTAGGAGGGTGGGACACTGAAGCTTTCTTT. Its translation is CASSLGGWDTEAFF.

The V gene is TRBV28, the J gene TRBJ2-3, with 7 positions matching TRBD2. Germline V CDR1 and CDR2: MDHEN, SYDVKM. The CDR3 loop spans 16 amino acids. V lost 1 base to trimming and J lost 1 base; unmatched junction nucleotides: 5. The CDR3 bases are TGTGCCAGCAGTTTATTTAGCGGGTCCCGCACAGATACGCAGTATTTT. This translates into CASSLFSGSRTDTQYF.

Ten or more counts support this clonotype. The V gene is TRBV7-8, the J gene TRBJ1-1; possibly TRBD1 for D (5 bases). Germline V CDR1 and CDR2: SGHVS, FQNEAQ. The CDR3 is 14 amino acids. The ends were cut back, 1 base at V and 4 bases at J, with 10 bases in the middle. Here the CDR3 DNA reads TGTGCCAGCAGCTTAGGGGGGAAGGGCACTGAAGCTTTCTTT. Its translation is CASSLGGKGTEAFF. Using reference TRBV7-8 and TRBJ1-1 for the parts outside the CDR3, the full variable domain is GAGVSQSPRYKVAKRGQDVALRCDPISGHVSLFWYQQALGQGPEFLTYFQNEAQLDKSGLPSDRFFAERPEGSVSTLKIQRTQQEDSAVYLCASSLGGKGTEAFFGQGTRLTVV.

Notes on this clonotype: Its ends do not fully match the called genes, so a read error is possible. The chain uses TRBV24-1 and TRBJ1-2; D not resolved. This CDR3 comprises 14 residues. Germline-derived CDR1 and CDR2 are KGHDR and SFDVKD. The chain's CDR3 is CATRDPGAPSGYTF. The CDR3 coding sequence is TGTGCCACCCGTGATCCCGGAGCGCCTTCGGGCTACACCTTC.

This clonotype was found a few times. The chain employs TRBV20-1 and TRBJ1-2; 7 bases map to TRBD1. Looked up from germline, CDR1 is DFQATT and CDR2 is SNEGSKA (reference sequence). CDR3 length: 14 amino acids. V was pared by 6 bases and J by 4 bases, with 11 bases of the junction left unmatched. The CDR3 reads CSAPPTGEGYGYTF. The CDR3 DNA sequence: TGCAGTGCCCCCCCAACAGGGGAGGGCTATGGCTACACCTTC.

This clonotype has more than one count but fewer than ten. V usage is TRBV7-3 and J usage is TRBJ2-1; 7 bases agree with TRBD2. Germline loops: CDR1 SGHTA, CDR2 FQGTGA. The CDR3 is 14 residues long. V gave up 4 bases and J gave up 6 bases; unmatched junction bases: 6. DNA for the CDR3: TGTGCCAGCAGCTCTATAGCGGGCTCCAATGAGCAGTTCTTC. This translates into CASSSIAGSNEQFF.

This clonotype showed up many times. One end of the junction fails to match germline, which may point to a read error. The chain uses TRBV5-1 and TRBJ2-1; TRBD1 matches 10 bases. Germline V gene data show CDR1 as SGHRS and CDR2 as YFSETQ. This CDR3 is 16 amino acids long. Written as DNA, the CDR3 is TGTGCCAGCAGCTTGGGACAGGGGAGCTCCTACAATGAGCAGTTCTTC. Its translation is CASSLGQGSSYNEQFF.

CDR3 bases: TGTGCCAGCAGCTTAACCGGGAGCCAAGAGACCCAGTACTTC. This sequence encodes CASSLTGSQETQYF. V usage is TRBV11-2 and J usage is TRBJ2-5; TRBD2 might be the D (6 bases). V lost 2 bases, J lost 1 base, and 8 bases lay in between. Germline V lookup: CDR1 SGHAT, CDR2 FQNNGV. This CDR3 has 14 residues.

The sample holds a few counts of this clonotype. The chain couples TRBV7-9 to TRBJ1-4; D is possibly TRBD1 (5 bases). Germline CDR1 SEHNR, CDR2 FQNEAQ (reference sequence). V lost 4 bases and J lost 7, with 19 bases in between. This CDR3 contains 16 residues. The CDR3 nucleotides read TGTGCCAGCAGCTCCCCGGCTGGGACGGAGGTTGAAAAACTGTTTTTT. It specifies CASSSPAGTEVEKLFF.

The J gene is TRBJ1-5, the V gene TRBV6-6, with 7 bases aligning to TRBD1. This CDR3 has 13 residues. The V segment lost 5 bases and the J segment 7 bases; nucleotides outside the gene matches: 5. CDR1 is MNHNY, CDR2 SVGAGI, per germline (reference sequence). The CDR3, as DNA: TGTGCCAGCAGTCGACAGGGCCGGCAGCCCCAGCATTTT. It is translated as CASSRQGRQPQHF.

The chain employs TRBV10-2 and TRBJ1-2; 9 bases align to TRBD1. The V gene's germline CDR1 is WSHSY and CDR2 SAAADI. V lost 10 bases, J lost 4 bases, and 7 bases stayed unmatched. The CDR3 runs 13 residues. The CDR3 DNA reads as TGCGCCACCGGTACAGGGGGCGTCTATGGCTACACCTTC. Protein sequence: CATGTGGVYGYTF.